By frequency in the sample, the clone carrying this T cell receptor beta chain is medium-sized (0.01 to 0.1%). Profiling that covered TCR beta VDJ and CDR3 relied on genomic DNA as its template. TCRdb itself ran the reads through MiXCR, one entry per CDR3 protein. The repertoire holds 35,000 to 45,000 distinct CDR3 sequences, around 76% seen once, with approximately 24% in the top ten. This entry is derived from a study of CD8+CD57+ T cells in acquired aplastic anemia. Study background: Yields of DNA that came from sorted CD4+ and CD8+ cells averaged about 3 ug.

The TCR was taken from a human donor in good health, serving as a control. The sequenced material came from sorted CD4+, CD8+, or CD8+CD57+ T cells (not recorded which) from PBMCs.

The CDR3 loop reads CASSVVEGRHNEQFF. CDR3 bases: TGTGCCAGCAGCGTAGTAGAGGGGCGTCACAATGAGCAGTTCTTC. The gene calls are TRBV9 and TRBJ2-1, with D perhaps being TRBD1 or TRBD2 (5 bases each). Per the germline V gene, CDR1 is SGDLS and CDR2 is YYNGEE. Trimming removed 0 bases at V and 5 bases at J, with 12 bases between. The CDR3 consists of 15 residues. Variable domain in full (rest from reference TRBV9 and TRBJ2-1): DSGVTQTPKHLITATGQRVTLRCSPRSGDLSVYWYQQSLDQGLQFLIQYYNGEERAKGNILERFSAQQFPDLHSELNLSSLELGDSALYFCASSVVEGRHNEQFFGPGTRLTVL.